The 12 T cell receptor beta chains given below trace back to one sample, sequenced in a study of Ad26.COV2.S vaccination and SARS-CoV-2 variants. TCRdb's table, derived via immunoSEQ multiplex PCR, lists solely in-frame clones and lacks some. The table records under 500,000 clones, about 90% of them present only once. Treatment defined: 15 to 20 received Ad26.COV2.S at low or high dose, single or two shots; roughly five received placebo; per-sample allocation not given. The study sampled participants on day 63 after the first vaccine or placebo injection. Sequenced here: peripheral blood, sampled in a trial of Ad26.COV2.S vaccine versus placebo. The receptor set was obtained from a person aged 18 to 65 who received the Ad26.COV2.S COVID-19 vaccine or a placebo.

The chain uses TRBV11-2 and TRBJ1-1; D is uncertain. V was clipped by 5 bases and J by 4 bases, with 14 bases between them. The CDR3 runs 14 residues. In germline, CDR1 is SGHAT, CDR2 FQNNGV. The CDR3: CASSRNGAGTEAFF. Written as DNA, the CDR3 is TGTGCCAGCAGCAGAAACGGTGCGGGCACTGAAGCTTTCTTT.

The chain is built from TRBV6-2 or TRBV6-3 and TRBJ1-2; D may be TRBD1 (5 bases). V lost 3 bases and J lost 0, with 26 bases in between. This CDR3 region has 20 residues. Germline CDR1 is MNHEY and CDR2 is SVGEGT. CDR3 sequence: CASSYIMAAGLLVSNYGYTF. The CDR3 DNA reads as TGTGCCAGCAGTTATATAATGGCGGCGGGGCTCCTCGTGTCTAACTATGGCTACACCTTC.

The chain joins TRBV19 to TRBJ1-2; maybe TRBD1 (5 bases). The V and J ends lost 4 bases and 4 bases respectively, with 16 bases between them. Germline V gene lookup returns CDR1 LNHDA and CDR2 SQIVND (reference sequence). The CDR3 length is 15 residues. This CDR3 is CASSSPYEGFYGYTF. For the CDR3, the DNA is TGTGCCAGTAGTAGTCCGTATGAGGGGTTCTATGGCTACACCTTC. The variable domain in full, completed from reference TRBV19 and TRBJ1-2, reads DGGITQSPKYLFRKEGQNVTLSCEQNLNHDAMYWYRQDPGQGLRLIYYSQIVNDFQKGDIAEGYSVSREKKESFPLTVTSAQKNPTAFYLCASSSPYEGFYGYTFGSGTRLTVV.

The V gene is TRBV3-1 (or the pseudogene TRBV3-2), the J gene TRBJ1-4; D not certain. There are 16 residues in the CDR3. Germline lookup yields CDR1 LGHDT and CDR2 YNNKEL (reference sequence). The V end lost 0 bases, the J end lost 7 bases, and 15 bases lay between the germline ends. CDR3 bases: TGTGCCAGCAGCCAAGATCTTGGAGTCCGAGGTGAAAAACTGTTTTTT. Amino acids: CASSQDLGVRGEKLFF.

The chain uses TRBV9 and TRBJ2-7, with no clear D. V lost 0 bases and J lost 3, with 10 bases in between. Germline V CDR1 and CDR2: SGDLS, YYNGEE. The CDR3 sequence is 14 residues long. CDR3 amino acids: CASSVVIGYYEQYF. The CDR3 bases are TGTGCCAGCAGCGTAGTTATAGGATACTACGAGCAGTACTTC.

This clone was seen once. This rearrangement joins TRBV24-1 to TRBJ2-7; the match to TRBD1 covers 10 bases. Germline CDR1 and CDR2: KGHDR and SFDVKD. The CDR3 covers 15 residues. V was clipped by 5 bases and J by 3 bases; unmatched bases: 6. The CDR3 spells CATSADRGQSYEQYF. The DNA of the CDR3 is TGTGCCACCAGTGCAGACAGGGGGCAGAGCTACGAGCAGTACTTC.

The CDR3 sequence: CASAHRPTGELFF. DNA of the CDR3: TGTGCCAGCGCCCATCGTCCCACCGGGGAGCTGTTTTTT. This chain links TRBV5-6 with TRBJ2-2; D ambiguous. This CDR3 has 13 amino acids. Germline V lookup: CDR1 SGHDT, CDR2 YYEEEE. The V end lost 7 bases, the J end lost 4 bases, and 11 bases lay between the germline ends.

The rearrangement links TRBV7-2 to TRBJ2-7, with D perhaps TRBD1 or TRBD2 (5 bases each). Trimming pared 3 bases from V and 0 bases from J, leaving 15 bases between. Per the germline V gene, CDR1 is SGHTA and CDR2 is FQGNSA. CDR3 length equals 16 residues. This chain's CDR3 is CASSFTGTSGSYEQYF. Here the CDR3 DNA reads TGTGCCAGCAGCTTCACCGGGACCTCAGGCTCCTACGAGCAGTACTTC. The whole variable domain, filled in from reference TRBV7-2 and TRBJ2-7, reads GAGVSQSPSNKVTEKGKDVELRCDPISGHTALYWYRQSLGQGLEFLIYFQGNSAPDKSGLPSDRFSAERTGGSVSTLTIQRTQQEDSAVYLCASSFTGTSGSYEQYFGPGTRLTVT.

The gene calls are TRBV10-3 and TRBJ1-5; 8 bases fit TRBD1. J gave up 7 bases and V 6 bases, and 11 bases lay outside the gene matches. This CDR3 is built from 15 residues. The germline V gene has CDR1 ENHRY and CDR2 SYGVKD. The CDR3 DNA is TGTGCCATCAGGGAGAATGGACAGGGCGGGCAGCCCCAGCATTTT. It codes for CAIRENGQGGQPQHF.

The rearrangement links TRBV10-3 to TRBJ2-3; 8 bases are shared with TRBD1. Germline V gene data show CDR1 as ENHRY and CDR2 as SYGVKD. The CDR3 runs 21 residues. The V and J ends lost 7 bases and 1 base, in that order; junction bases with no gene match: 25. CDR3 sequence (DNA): TGTGCCATCACCCCGAGATTGTTGGGGACAGGTGGGTTTTACGGCACAGATACGCAGTATTTT. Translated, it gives CAITPRLLGTGGFYGTDTQYF.

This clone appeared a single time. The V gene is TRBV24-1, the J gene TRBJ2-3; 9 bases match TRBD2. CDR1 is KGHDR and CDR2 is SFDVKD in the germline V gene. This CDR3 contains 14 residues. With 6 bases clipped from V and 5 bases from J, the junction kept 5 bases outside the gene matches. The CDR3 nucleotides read TGTGCCACCAGTCTGGCGGGGGGGGGAGATACGCAGTATTTT. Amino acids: CATSLAGGGDTQYF.

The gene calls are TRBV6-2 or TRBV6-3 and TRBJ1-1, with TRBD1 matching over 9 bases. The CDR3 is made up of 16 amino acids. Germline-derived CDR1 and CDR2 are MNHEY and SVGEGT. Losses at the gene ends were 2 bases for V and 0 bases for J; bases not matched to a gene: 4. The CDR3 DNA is TGTGCCAGCAGTTACACGGGACAGGGAATGAACACTGAAGCTTTCTTT. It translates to CASSYTGQGMNTEAFF.